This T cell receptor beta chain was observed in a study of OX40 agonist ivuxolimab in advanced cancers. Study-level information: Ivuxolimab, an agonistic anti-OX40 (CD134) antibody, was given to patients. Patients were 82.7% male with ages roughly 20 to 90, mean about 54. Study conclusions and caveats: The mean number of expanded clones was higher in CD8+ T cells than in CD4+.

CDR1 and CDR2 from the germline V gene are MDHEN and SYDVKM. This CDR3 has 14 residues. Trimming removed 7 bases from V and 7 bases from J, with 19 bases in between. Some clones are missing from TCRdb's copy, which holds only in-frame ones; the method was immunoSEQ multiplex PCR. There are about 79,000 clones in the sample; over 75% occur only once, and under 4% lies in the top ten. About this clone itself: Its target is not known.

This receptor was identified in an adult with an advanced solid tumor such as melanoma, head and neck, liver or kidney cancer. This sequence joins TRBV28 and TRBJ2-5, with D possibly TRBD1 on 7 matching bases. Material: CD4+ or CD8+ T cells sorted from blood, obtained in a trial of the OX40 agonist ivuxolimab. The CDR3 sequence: CASKDRGQGGTQYF. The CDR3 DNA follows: TGTGCCAGCAAAGATCGGGGGCAGGGGGGGACCCAGTACTTC. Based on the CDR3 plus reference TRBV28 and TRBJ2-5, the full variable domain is DVKVTQSSRYLVKRTGEKVFLECVQDMDHENMFWYRQDPGLGLRLIYFSYDVKMKEKGDIPEGYSVSREKKERFSLILESASTNQTSMYLCASKDRGQGGTQYFGPGTRLLVL.